Presented here are 24 T cell receptor beta chains from one specimen sequenced in a study of T cell repertoires in cytomegalovirus infection. For these TCRs, the target antigens are not known. TCRdb recomputed calls from the reads with MiXCR, one row per CDR3 protein. The sample has 650,000 to 900,000 distinct CDR3 sequences, approximately 29% seen once. Sequences were derived from cultured CD8+ T cells from PBMCs, sampled from culture after CMV antigen stimulation. The receptors were sampled from a human donor in good health (CMV status not recorded). Some clones in this sample may be carry-over from other donors' samples.

This clonotype was seen more than once but under ten times. V and J are TRBV5-6 and TRBJ2-1; 10 positions match TRBD2. The length of the CDR3 is 19 residues. Trimming at V came to 4 bases and at J to 4 bases, leaving 17 bases not matched to a gene. Germline loops: CDR1 SGHDT, CDR2 YYEEEE. CDR3 residues: CASSLLAVSGTSAYNEQFF. For the CDR3, the DNA is TGTGCCAGCAGCCTTTTAGCCGTTTCCGGGACTAGCGCGTACAATGAGCAGTTCTTC.

This clonotype was recorded at least ten times. J is TRBJ2-3 and V is TRBV7-8; D remains unclear. This CDR3 comprises 14 residues. V lost 3 bases to trimming and J lost 2 bases, with 9 bases between them. Germline lookup yields CDR1 SGHVS and CDR2 FQNEAQ. The DNA of the CDR3 is TGTGCCAGCAGCTTTACATCCCCCACAGATACGCAGTATTTT. Translated: CASSFTSPTDTQYF.

On this clonotype: A clone one base away is much larger, so this may be a read error. V and J are TRBV5-1 and TRBJ2-2; D gene ambiguous. The V and J ends lost 10 bases and 2 bases respectively, with 9 bases between them. CDR1 and CDR2 from the germline V gene are SGHRS and YFSETQ. CDR3 length: 12 amino acids. CDR3 in amino acids: CASPDNTGELFF. The CDR3 DNA reads TGCGCCTCTCCGGATAACACCGGGGAGCTGTTTTTT.

This clonotype has only a few counts. The chain carries TRBV7-2 and TRBJ1-4; D perhaps matches TRBD1 (6 bases). V was clipped by 2 bases and J by 7 bases, with 11 bases between them. CDR1 and CDR2 from the germline V gene are SGHTA and FQGNSA. The CDR3 runs 14 residues. CDR3 nucleotide sequence: TGTGCCAGCAGCTTAACAGGGACGGGTGAAAAACTGTTTTTT. Translating gives CASSLTGTGEKLFF.

Only a few counts were recorded for this clonotype. The chain links TRBV4-1 to TRBJ1-6, with D perhaps TRBD1 (6 bases). V gave up 4 bases and J gave up 7 bases, with 17 bases separating them. This CDR3 region has 16 residues. The germline V gene encodes CDR1 MGHRA and CDR2 YSYEKL. This chain's CDR3 is CASSPTRGGTNSPLHF. The CDR3, as DNA: TGCGCCAGCAGCCCAACCCGAGGGGGAACGAATTCACCCCTCCACTTT.

The V gene is TRBV9, the J gene TRBJ2-1; 7 positions match TRBD1. Germline V gene sequence: CDR1 SGDLS, CDR2 YYNGEE. This CDR3 region has 15 residues. After removal of 4 bases from V and 5 bases from J, the junction contained 9 bases not matched to a gene. The CDR3, as DNA: TGTGCCAGCAGCAGAGGGACAGATGCCAACAATGAGCAGTTCTTC. This translates into CASSRGTDANNEQFF.

This clonotype was recorded many times. The J gene is TRBJ2-3, the V gene TRBV6-1; 8 nucleotides line up with TRBD2. In germline, CDR1 is MNHNS, CDR2 SASEGT. There are 19 residues in the CDR3. V was clipped by 0 bases and J by 0 bases; unmatched bases: 11. The CDR3 DNA reads TGTGCCAGCAGTGAAGCGCCCGGGGGGGCCATCCTCAGCACAGATACGCAGTATTTT. Translating it yields CASSEAPGGAILSTDTQYF.

This clonotype turned up a few times. The V and J genes are TRBV7-9 and TRBJ1-5, with D possibly TRBD1 on 6 matching bases. V dropped 1 base and J dropped 4 bases, with 8 bases sitting between them. Germline assignment: CDR1 SEHNR and CDR2 FQNEAQ (reference sequence). This CDR3 spans 14 amino acids. The CDR3 DNA reads as TGTGCCAGCAGCTTAGTGGGGACAAATCAGCCCCAGCATTTT. Amino acid sequence: CASSLVGTNQPQHF.

This clonotype was picked up many times. The chain employs TRBV6-1 and TRBJ2-1; D perhaps matches TRBD2 (5 bases). Trimming removed 9 bases at V and 3 bases at J, with 18 bases between. This CDR3 spans 15 amino acids. Germline V lookup: CDR1 MNHNS, CDR2 SASEGT. The DNA of the CDR3 is TGTGCCAGTCTCCCAAACTCCGGGAACTACAATGAGCAGTTCTTC. This encodes CASLPNSGNYNEQFF.

The chain has TRBV11-2 and TRBJ2-5; tentatively, D is TRBD2 (6 bases). Germline CDR1 SGHAT, CDR2 FQNNGV. The germline V and J ends were trimmed by 5 bases and 12 bases, with 22 bases remaining between them. This CDR3 is 14 amino acids long. The CDR3 region is CASSPDPSEPAKYF. In nucleotides, the CDR3 is TGTGCCAGCAGCCCAGACCCTAGCGAGCCAGCTAAGTACTTC.

This clonotype appeared a few times. This rearrangement joins TRBV11-2 to TRBJ2-1; the D gene is possibly TRBD2 (5 bases). Germline CDR1 SGHAT, CDR2 FQNNGV. The CDR3 contains 15 residues. The V and J ends lost 7 bases and 4 bases respectively, with 17 bases between them. The CDR3 DNA is TGTGCCAGCACAACGGGGTCGGGCGGGTACAATGAGCAGTTCTTC. Translated, it gives CASTTGSGGYNEQFF.

The chain employs TRBV12-3 or TRBV12-4 and TRBJ1-1; 11 positions match TRBD1. The junction had 12 bases not matched to a gene; V was cut back by 0 bases and J by 12 bases. This CDR3 region has 16 residues. CDR3 DNA sequence: TGTGCCAGCAGTTTAGCTGGTCTCGGACAGGGGGCTAAGACTTTCTTT. Residues: CASSLAGLGQGAKTFF.

This clonotype was seen a handful of times. The gene calls are TRBV7-6 and TRBJ2-7, with D uncertain. V shed 5 bases and J shed 1 base, with 12 bases lying between them. This CDR3 region has 14 residues. In germline, CDR1 is SGHVS, CDR2 FNYEAQ. CDR3 protein: CASSHSDGSYEQYV. The CDR3 DNA reads TGTGCCAGCAGCCATTCGGACGGTTCCTACGAGCAGTACGTC.

This clonotype was seen at least ten times. V gene TRBV5-1 combines with J gene TRBJ2-3; TRBD2 agrees at 10 bases. The CDR3 loop spans 15 amino acids. Germline values: CDR1 SGHRS, CDR2 YFSETQ. The V gene end was trimmed by 4 bases and the J gene end by 2 bases; junction bases not matched to a gene: 4. The CDR3 region has the DNA TGCGCCAGCAGCCAAAGCGGGGGGGCCACAGATACGCAGTATTTT. Translated, it gives CASSQSGGATDTQYF.

This clonotype was recorded many times. The rearrangement links TRBV5-1 to TRBJ2-2, with D possibly TRBD2 on 5 matching bases. The germline gives CDR1 SGHRS, CDR2 YFSETQ. Trimming shortened V by 1 base and J by 5 bases, and 12 bases separated the two germline ends. The CDR3 runs to 15 residues. The CDR3 is CASSLNLASTGELFF. The DNA of the CDR3 is TGCGCCAGCAGCTTGAATCTAGCTTCAACCGGGGAGCTGTTTTTT.

In this sample, this clonotype turned up many times. The chain carries TRBV7-6 and TRBJ1-5; unclear D gene. Germline V lookup: CDR1 SGHVS, CDR2 FNYEAQ. Trimming pared 1 base from V and 5 bases from J, leaving 6 bases between. The CDR3 is 13 amino acids. The CDR3 here is CASSLGVYQPQHF. CDR3 DNA: TGTGCCAGCAGCTTAGGTGTATATCAGCCCCAGCATTTT.

The sample holds many counts of this clonotype. The J gene is TRBJ2-5, the V gene TRBV6-6, with a weak D call TRBD2 (7 bases). This CDR3 has 15 amino acids. V was shortened by 1 base and J by 5 bases, with 14 bases between the two germline ends. Germline CDR1 is MNHNY and CDR2 is SVGAGI (reference sequence). The CDR3: CASSYFGGLAETQYF. The DNA of the CDR3 is TGTGCCAGCAGTTACTTCGGGGGGCTGGCGGAGACCCAGTACTTC.

V is TRBV25-1 and J is TRBJ2-2; D ambiguous. Germline V CDR1 and CDR2: MGHDK, SYGVNS. The CDR3 extends over 12 amino acids. In DNA, the CDR3 is TGTGCTACCATGAGGCGGTTCGGGGAGCTGTTTTTT. Its protein is CATMRRFGELFF.

The gene calls are TRBV6-2 or TRBV6-3 and TRBJ2-3; no firm D call. This CDR3 spans 15 amino acids. V was clipped by 0 bases and J by 5 bases, with 12 bases between them. Germline V CDR1 and CDR2: MNHEY, SVGEGT. The DNA for the CDR3 is TGTGCCAGCAGTTACTCTGCTCGGGTCCTAGATACGCAGTATTTT. Translated: CASSYSARVLDTQYF.

CDR3 residues: CASSYSDSLSGNTIYF. CDR3 nucleotide sequence: TGTGCCAGCAGTTATTCCGACAGCCTCTCTGGAAACACCATATATTTT. The J gene is TRBJ1-3, the V gene TRBV6-5; D possibly corresponds to TRBD1 (5 bases). This CDR3 region has 16 residues. Trimming pared 3 bases from V and 0 bases from J, leaving 12 bases between. CDR1 and CDR2 from the germline V gene are MNHEY and SVGAGI.

This clonotype was counted only a few times. The chain joins TRBV6-1 to TRBJ1-6, with D perhaps TRBD1 (5 bases). CDR3 length equals 15 residues. Deletions cut 4 bases from V and 9 bases from J, with 16 bases between. Germline-derived CDR1 and CDR2 are MNHNS and SASEGT. The CDR3 spells CASSVFRGHTSPLHF. For the CDR3, the DNA is TGTGCCAGCAGTGTATTCCGGGGCCATACTTCACCCCTCCACTTT.

The chain has TRBV20-1 and TRBJ1-2; D possibly corresponds to TRBD1 (6 bases). Germline loops: CDR1 DFQATT, CDR2 SNEGSKA (reference sequence). This CDR3 comprises 14 residues. The V gene lost 4 bases and the J gene lost 7 bases, with 19 bases spanning the gap. CDR3 in amino acids: CSAKWPGGRAGYTF. The CDR3 DNA is TGCAGTGCTAAATGGCCGGGGGGCCGGGCTGGCTACACCTTC.

This rearrangement joins TRBV9 to TRBJ1-2; 7 bases map to TRBD1. CDR1 is SGDLS, CDR2 YYNGEE, per germline. Losses at the gene ends were 7 bases for V and 4 bases for J; bases not matched to a gene: 7. The CDR3 consists of 13 residues. The DNA of the CDR3 is TGTGCCAGCGGAGGAGGGACAGTCTATGGCTACACCTTC. It yields the protein CASGGGTVYGYTF.

The chain recombines TRBV7-2 with TRBJ2-1; perhaps TRBD2 as D (7 bases). The germline gives CDR1 SGHTA, CDR2 FQGNSA. V was shortened by 7 bases and J by 3 bases, with 13 bases between the two germline ends. The CDR3 runs to 14 residues. In nucleotides, the CDR3 is TGTGCCAGCAAAGGGGGGGGGGGCTACAATGAGCAGTTCTTC. Translating it yields CASKGGGGYNEQFF. Full variable domain (missing parts from reference TRBV7-2 and TRBJ2-1): GAGVSQSPSNKVTEKGKDVELRCDPISGHTALYWYRQSLGQGLEFLIYFQGNSAPDKSGLPSDRFSAERTGGSVSTLTIQRTQQEDSAVYLCASKGGGGYNEQFFGPGTRLTVL.